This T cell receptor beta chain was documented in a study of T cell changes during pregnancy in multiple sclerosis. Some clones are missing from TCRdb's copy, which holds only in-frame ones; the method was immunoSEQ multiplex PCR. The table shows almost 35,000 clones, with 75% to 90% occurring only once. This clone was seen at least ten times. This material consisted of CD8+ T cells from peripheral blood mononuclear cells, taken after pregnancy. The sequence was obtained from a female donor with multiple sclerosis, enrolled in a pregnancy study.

This chain's CDR3 is CASSAASGYNEQFF. CDR3 nucleotide sequence: TGTGCCAGCAGTGCGGCTAGCGGTTACAATGAGCAGTTCTTC. The gene calls are TRBV6-1 and TRBJ2-1; TRBD2 agrees at 7 bases. Germline V gene sequence: CDR1 MNHNS, CDR2 SASEGT. J lost 4 bases, V lost 4 bases, and 4 bases had no gene match. This CDR3 comprises 14 residues.